The present T cell receptor (beta chain) was sequenced within a study of blood T cell repertoires in COVID-19. In the study's own analysis: Nucleated cell counts were estimated from reference gene primer amplification. The protocol was immunoSEQ multiplex PCR, while the TCRdb copy is restricted to in-frame clones and leaves out a portion. V and J calls and clone size are given by that table; D and trimming were obtained from the DNA. Among about 49,000 clones listed, approximately 80% were seen once. CDR3 size: 11 residues. V was clipped by 7 bases and J by 1 base, with 3 bases between them. Per the germline V gene, CDR1 is KGHDR and CDR2 is SFDVKD.

This TCR derives from a woman older than 75 with COVID-19, enrolled during active disease. This chain uses TRBV24-1 with TRBJ1-2; D unresolved. Sequences were obtained from peripheral blood. CDR3 protein: CATSYNYGYTF. The CDR3 DNA is TGTGCCACCAGCTATAACTATGGCTACACCTTC.